One TCR beta chain is described in this entry. Its antigen is not known. Different DNA sequences within this sample yield the same CDR3. Germline lookup yields CDR1 MDHEN and CDR2 SYDVKM. Trimming left V 6 bases short and J 7 bases short, with 9 bases between. The CDR3 length is 11 residues. The data were taken from a study of shared clonotypes between healthy human individuals. Study-level findings and limits: Clonotype sharing among donors was expected to depend on sequencing depth. Estimated richness was generally greater in naive than memory subsets.

The table came from immunoSEQ multiplex PCR; TCRdb's copy has only in-frame clones and leaves some out. The sample holds about 1.1 million clones; approximately 78% are singletons and the top ten take 0.6% to 0.7%. Every donor was a Caucasian adult from Nashville, Tennessee. The chain links TRBV28 to TRBJ1-2, with D unclear. This clonotype was sampled from a man aged 18 to 35 in good health. Some clones in this sample may be carry-over from other donors' samples. Sample: memory CD4+ T cells from PBMCs. Subset noted: CD45RA-negative fraction. The CDR3 protein is CASSTAGGYTF. The CDR3 DNA follows: TGTGCCAGCAGCACCGCGGGTGGCTACACCTTC.